A single sample gave rise to the 23 T cell receptor beta chains below, sequenced in a study of cytomegalovirus exposure and HLA in healthy donors. Amplification used 60 Vbeta primers and 13 Jbeta primers. Measured with immunoSEQ multiplex PCR; TCRdb has only the in-frame clones, and not every one. This table holds fewer than 150,000 clones, more than 70% found once. The sequenced sample consisted of PBMCs. These receptors were obtained from a man in his fifties or sixties in good health and CMV-seronegative.

The V call is TRBV4-3, the J call TRBJ1-3; 7 bases fit TRBD1. With 5 bases clipped from V and 0 bases from J, the junction kept 4 bases outside the gene matches. The germline CDR1 and CDR2 sequences are LGHNA and YSLEER. The CDR3 sequence is 15 residues long. CDR3 loop: CASSLGQSSGNTIYF. Written as DNA, the CDR3 is TGCGCCAGCAGCTTGGGACAGAGCTCTGGAAACACCATATATTTT.

The chain links TRBV19 to TRBJ1-5; 10 bases match TRBD1. The CDR3 contains 18 residues. The junction had 9 bases not matched to a gene; V was cut back by 4 bases and J by 0 bases. Germline lookup yields CDR1 LNHDA and CDR2 SQIVND (reference sequence). The CDR3 is CASSKRQGATNSNQPQHF. The CDR3 nucleotides read TGTGCCAGTAGTAAACGACAGGGGGCTACCAATAGCAATCAGCCCCAGCATTTT.

The V gene is TRBV5-1, the J gene TRBJ2-3, with a tentative D call TRBD2 (6 bases). This CDR3 comprises 15 residues. Germline V gene lookup returns CDR1 SGHRS and CDR2 YFSETQ. With 0 bases removed from V and 2 bases from J, the gap between germline ends came to 10 bases. The CDR3 sequence is CASSLASRDTDTQYF. In DNA form, the CDR3 reads TGCGCCAGCAGCTTGGCCTCGCGGGACACAGATACGCAGTATTTT. Combining the CDR3 with reference TRBV5-1 and TRBJ2-3 gives the whole variable domain KAGVTQTPRYLIKTRGQQVTLSCSPISGHRSVSWYQQTPGQGLQFLFEYFSETQRNKGNFPGRFSGRQFSNSRSEMNVSTLELGDSALYLCASSLASRDTDTQYFGPGTRLTVL.

The chain has TRBV11-2 and TRBJ2-1; the match to TRBD2 covers 7 bases. Germline V CDR1 and CDR2: SGHAT, FQNNGV. The trim removed 8 bases at V and 3 bases at J, leaving 7 bases unmatched. The CDR3 runs 14 residues. As DNA, the CDR3 is TGTGCCAGCGGGTTCCAGCGGGGCTACAATGAGCAGTTCTTC. This gives the protein CASGFQRGYNEQFF. Filled out from reference TRBV11-2 and TRBJ2-1, the complete variable domain reads EAGVAQSPRYKIIEKRQSVAFWCNPISGHATLYWYQQILGQGPKLLIQFQNNGVVDDSQLPKDRFSAERLKGVDSTLKIQPAKLEDSAVYLCASGFQRGYNEQFFGPGTRLTVL.

V and J are TRBV4-2 and TRBJ2-1, with 8 nucleotides matching TRBD2. With 0 bases clipped from V and 7 bases from J, the junction kept 26 bases outside the gene matches. The germline V gene encodes CDR1 LGHNA and CDR2 YNFKEQ. This CDR3 contains 22 residues. The CDR3 DNA sequence: TGTGCCAGCAGCCAAGATATCGGAGGGCGGGCGGGGGGCCTGCTGACCAGAAATGAGCAGTTCTTC. Its protein is CASSQDIGGRAGGLLTRNEQFF.

V is TRBV5-4 and J is TRBJ1-3, with D tentatively TRBD1 (5 bases). Per the germline V gene, CDR1 is SGHNT and CDR2 is YYREEE (reference sequence). There are 16 residues in the CDR3. V dropped 0 bases and J dropped 0 bases, with 10 bases sitting between them. This chain's CDR3 is CASSLAPGVSGNTIYF. Written as DNA, the CDR3 is TGTGCCAGCAGCTTGGCCCCGGGGGTCTCTGGAAACACCATATATTTT.

The chain has TRBV7-3 and TRBJ1-3, with a weak D call TRBD1 (5 bases). The V and J ends lost 2 bases and 0 bases respectively, with 8 bases between them. The CDR3 length is 15 residues. Per germline, CDR1 SGHTA and CDR2 FQGTGA. CDR3 amino acids: CASSLGQSSGNTIYF. CDR3 in DNA: TGTGCCAGCAGCTTAGGACAAAGCTCTGGAAACACCATATATTTT.

The chain joins TRBV19 to TRBJ2-7; the D is unclear. CDR1 and CDR2 from the germline V gene are LNHDA and SQIVND (reference sequence). V lost 4 bases, J lost 3 bases, and 7 bases lay in between. The CDR3 is made up of 12 amino acids. The CDR3 region has the DNA TGTGCCAGTAGTAGTCGCGGCTACGAGCAGTACTTC. Residues: CASSSRGYEQYF. Full variable domain (remainder filled in from reference TRBV19 and TRBJ2-7): DGGITQSPKYLFRKEGQNVTLSCEQNLNHDAMYWYRQDPGQGLRLIYYSQIVNDFQKGDIAEGYSVSREKKESFPLTVTSAQKNPTAFYLCASSSRGYEQYFGPGTRLTVT.

The genes are TRBV5-4 and TRBJ2-7; 7 bases line up with TRBD2. The CDR3 contains 14 residues. V was pared by 2 bases and J by 3 bases, with 5 bases of the junction left unmatched. Germline CDR1 and CDR2: SGHNT and YYREEE (reference sequence). This CDR3 is CASSFAGVGYEQYF. The CDR3 nucleotides are TGTGCCAGCAGCTTCGCGGGGGTAGGCTACGAGCAGTACTTC.

The chain uses TRBV6-1 and TRBJ1-3; D is unresolved. The V gene lost 8 bases and the J gene lost 0 bases, with 8 bases spanning the gap. Germline V gene data show CDR1 as MNHNS and CDR2 as SASEGT. CDR3 length: 13 amino acids. The DNA of the CDR3 is TGTGCCAGCCTAGGATTCTCTGGAAACACCATATATTTT. This sequence encodes CASLGFSGNTIYF.

The rearrangement joins TRBV5-6 to TRBJ1-2, with 7 positions matching TRBD1. This CDR3 contains 14 residues. Trimming at V came to 2 bases and at J to 8 bases, leaving 9 bases not matched to a gene. Germline V gene data show CDR1 as SGHDT and CDR2 as YYEEEE. The CDR3 loop is CASSFATGARGYTF. DNA for the CDR3: TGTGCCAGCAGCTTCGCTACAGGGGCGAGAGGCTACACCTTC.

This chain uses TRBV10-3 with TRBJ1-5; D uncertain. Germline V gene sequence: CDR1 ENHRY, CDR2 SYGVKD. CDR3 length equals 19 residues. Trimming took 3 bases from V and 2 from J, leaving 23 bases between them. CDR3 sequence: CAISESGVPLPRGNQPQHF. The DNA of the CDR3 is TGTGCCATCAGTGAATCCGGGGTGCCGCTCCCGCGGGGCAATCAGCCCCAGCATTTT.

CDR3 DNA: TGCGCCAGCAGCCCTGGAGGCCAACAAATGGAGGAGCTGTTTTTT. Amino acids: CASSPGGQQMEELFF. This chain connects TRBV5-1 to TRBJ2-2; the D gene is possibly TRBD2 (5 bases). The CDR3 totals 15 residues. V was shortened by 4 bases and J by 10 bases, with 20 bases between the two germline ends. Germline CDR1 is SGHRS and CDR2 is YFSETQ.

The chain recombines TRBV18 with TRBJ1-2; D unresolved. The V gene's germline CDR1 is KGHSH and CDR2 LQKENI. Trimming removed 2 bases at V and 8 bases at J, with 18 bases between. This CDR3 has 15 amino acids. CDR3 in DNA: TGTGCCAGCTCACCATCCGACGGCGCCCTGGAGGGCTACACCTTC. This translates into CASSPSDGALEGYTF.

The rearrangement links TRBV7-3 to TRBJ2-3, with 7 bases identical to TRBD2. With 1 base clipped from V and 5 bases from J, the junction kept 6 bases outside the gene matches. The CDR3 covers 15 residues. Germline lookup yields CDR1 SGHTA and CDR2 FQGTGA. CDR3 sequence reads: CASSLIRREQDTQYF. The CDR3 DNA sequence: TGTGCCAGCAGCTTAATTCGGCGGGAGCAAGATACGCAGTATTTT.

This clone has just one count. Germline and junction disagree at one end, which may indicate a read error. The CDR3 sequence is CASSLEAGNGYPF. The CDR3 DNA follows: TGTGCCAGCAGCTTGGAGGCAGGAAATGGCTACCCCTTC. The rearrangement joins TRBV5-6 to TRBJ1-2; D gene uncertain. Germline CDR1 SGHDT, CDR2 YYEEEE. The length of the CDR3 is 13 residues.

This sequence joins TRBV28 and TRBJ2-1; TRBD1 aligns across 9 bases. The CDR3 covers 15 residues. CDR1 and CDR2 (germline): MDHEN, SYDVKM. V dropped 6 bases and J dropped 4; count of bases not matched to a gene: 7. The CDR3 sequence is CASRRTGASYNEQFF. In DNA form, the CDR3 reads TGTGCCAGCAGGCGGACAGGGGCCTCTTACAATGAGCAGTTCTTC.

Only one count was recorded for this clone. V is TRBV10-3 and J is TRBJ2-3; TRBD2 aligns across 11 bases. Germline V gene sequence: CDR1 ENHRY, CDR2 SYGVKD. The CDR3 is 15 residues long. With V trimmed by 6 bases and J by 2 bases, 4 bases remained unmatched. CDR3 coding DNA: TGTGCCATCAGCCTAGCGGGGGGCGACACAGATACGCAGTATTTT. It yields the protein CAISLAGGDTDTQYF.

This clone was observed once. V is TRBV7-2 and J is TRBJ2-1; 8 bases are a match to TRBD2. The CDR3 extends over 16 amino acids. Germline V lookup: CDR1 SGHTA, CDR2 FQGNSA. V was pared by 4 bases and J by 3 bases, with 8 bases of the junction left unmatched. The CDR3 loop reads CASSSTSAKLYNEQFF. The DNA of the CDR3 is TGTGCCAGCAGCTCGACTAGCGCAAAACTCTACAATGAGCAGTTCTTC.

This clone has only one observation. This sequence joins TRBV19 and TRBJ2-5; TRBD1 agrees at 8 bases. Germline loops: CDR1 LNHDA, CDR2 SQIVND (reference sequence). Losses at the gene ends were 6 bases for V and 5 bases for J; bases not matched to a gene: 5. The CDR3 has 13 residues. This CDR3 is CASRKGQAETQYF. In DNA form, the CDR3 reads TGTGCCAGTAGGAAGGGACAGGCTGAGACCCAGTACTTC.

This chain's CDR3 is CSVERFGQGAPNEQFF. The CDR3 region has the DNA TGCAGCGTTGAAAGATTCGGACAGGGGGCGCCTAATGAGCAGTTCTTC. The chain joins TRBV29-1 to TRBJ2-1; 11 bases are shared with TRBD1. The CDR3 is 16 amino acids. J lost 7 bases, V lost 2 bases, and 10 bases had no gene match. Germline CDR1 SQVTM, CDR2 ANQGSEA.

V and J are TRBV4-1 and TRBJ2-7; D ambiguous. Per the germline V gene, CDR1 is MGHRA and CDR2 is YSYEKL. This CDR3 is built from 18 residues. Trimming pared 1 base from V and 0 bases from J, leaving 19 bases between. CDR3 DNA sequence: TGCGCCAGCAGCCAAGCACCCCTCCCAAGCCGGAGCTCCTACGAGCAGTACTTC. Translation gives CASSQAPLPSRSSYEQYF.

V is TRBV6-6 and J is TRBJ2-5, with TRBD2 matching 13 bases. The J call is in doubt because the DNA end fits TRBJ2-7 better. This CDR3 spans 14 amino acids. Germline assignment: CDR1 MNHNY and CDR2 SVGAGI (reference sequence). The CDR3 protein is CASSSGLAGYEQYF. The CDR3 DNA is TGTGCCAGCAGTTCGGGACTAGCGGGGTACGAGCAGTACTTC.